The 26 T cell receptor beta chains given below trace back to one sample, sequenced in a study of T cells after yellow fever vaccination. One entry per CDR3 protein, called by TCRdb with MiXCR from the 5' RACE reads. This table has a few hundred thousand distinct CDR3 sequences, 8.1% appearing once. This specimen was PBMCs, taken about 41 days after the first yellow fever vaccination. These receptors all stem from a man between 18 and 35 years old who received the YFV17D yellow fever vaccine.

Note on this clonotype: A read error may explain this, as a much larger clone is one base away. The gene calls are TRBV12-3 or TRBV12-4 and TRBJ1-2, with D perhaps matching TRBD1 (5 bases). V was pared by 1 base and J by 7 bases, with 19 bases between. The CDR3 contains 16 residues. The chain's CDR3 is CASSLGRTRGGRGYTF. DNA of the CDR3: TGTGCCAGCAGTTTAGGGAGGACAAGGGGCGGTCGTGGCTACACCTTC.

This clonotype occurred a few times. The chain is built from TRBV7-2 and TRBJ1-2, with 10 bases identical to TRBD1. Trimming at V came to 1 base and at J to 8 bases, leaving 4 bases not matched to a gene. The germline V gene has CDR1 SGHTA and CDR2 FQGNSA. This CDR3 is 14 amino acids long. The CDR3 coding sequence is TGTGCCAGCAGCTTAGGGACAGGGGGAGAGGGCTACACCTTC. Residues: CASSLGTGGEGYTF.

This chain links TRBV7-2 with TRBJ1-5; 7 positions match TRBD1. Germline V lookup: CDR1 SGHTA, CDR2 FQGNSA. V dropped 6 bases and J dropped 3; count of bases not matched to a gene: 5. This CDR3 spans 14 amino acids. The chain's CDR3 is CASRSTGDNQPQHF. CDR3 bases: TGTGCCAGCAGATCCACAGGGGACAATCAGCCCCAGCATTTT.

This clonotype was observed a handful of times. The chain's CDR3 is CASSFGQGQLFF. CDR3 bases: TGTGCCAGCAGTTTTGGGCAGGGGCAGCTGTTTTTT. The rearrangement uses TRBV12-3 or TRBV12-4 and TRBJ2-2, with D tentatively TRBD1 (6 bases). The ends were cut back, 3 bases at V and 12 bases at J, with 11 bases in the middle. The CDR3 totals 12 residues.

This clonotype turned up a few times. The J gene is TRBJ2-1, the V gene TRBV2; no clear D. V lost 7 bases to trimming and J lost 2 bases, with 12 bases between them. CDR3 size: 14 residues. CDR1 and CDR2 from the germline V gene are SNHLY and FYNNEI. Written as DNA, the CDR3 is TGTGCCAGCACTACGACTCGGGCCTACAATGAGCAGTTCTTC. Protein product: CASTTTRAYNEQFF.

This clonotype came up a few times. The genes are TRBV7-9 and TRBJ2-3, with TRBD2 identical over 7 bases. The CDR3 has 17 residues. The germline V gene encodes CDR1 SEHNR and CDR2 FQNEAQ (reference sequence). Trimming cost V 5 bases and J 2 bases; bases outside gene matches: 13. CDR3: CASSTASSAGVTDTQYF. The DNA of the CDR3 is TGTGCCAGCAGCACCGCCTCCTCCGCGGGGGTCACAGATACGCAGTATTTT.

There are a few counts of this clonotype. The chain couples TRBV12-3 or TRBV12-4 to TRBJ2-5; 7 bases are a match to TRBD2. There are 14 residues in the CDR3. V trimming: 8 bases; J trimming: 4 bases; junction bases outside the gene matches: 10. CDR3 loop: CASGLAGVGETQYF. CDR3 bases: TGTGCCAGCGGCCTTGCGGGGGTTGGAGAGACCCAGTACTTC.

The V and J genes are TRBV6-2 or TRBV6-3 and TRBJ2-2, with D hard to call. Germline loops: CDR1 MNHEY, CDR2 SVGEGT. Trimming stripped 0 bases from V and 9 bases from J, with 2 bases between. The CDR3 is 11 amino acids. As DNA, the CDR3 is TGTGCCAGCAGTTACTCCTGGGAGCTGTTTTTT. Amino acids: CASSYSWELFF.

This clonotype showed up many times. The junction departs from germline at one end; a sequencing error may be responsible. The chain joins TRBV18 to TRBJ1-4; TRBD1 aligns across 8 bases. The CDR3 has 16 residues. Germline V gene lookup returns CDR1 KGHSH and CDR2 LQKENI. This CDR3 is CASSPARDRFNGKLFF. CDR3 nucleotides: TGTGCCAGCTCGCCAGCCCGGGACAGGTTTAATGGAAAACTGTTTTTT.

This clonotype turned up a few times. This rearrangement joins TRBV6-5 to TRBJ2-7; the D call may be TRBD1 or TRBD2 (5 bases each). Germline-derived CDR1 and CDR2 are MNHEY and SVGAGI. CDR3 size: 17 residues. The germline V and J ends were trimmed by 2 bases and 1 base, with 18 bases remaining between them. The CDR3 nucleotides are TGTGCCAGCAGTTACCGGGGCAGTGGCGCTGATTCCTACGAGCAGTACTTC. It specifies CASSYRGSGADSYEQYF.

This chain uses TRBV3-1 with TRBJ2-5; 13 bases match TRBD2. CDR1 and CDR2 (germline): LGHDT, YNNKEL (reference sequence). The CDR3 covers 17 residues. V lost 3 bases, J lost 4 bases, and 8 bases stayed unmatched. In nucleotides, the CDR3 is TGTGCCAGCAGCCACGTTACTAGCGGGGGGGCTCTAGAGACCCAGTACTTC. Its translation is CASSHVTSGGALETQYF.

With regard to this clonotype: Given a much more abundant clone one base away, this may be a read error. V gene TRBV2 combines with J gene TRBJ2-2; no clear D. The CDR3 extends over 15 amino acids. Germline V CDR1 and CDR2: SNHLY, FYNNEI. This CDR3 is CASIEEWWNTGELFF. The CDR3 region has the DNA TGTGCCAGCATTGAAGAGTGGTGGAACACCGGGGAGCTGTTTTTT.

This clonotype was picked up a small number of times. CDR3 sequence (DNA): TGCAGCGCCGCCGGGACAGGGCCTTGGGGGGAGCTGTTTTTT. Protein product: CSAAGTGPWGELFF. The V call is TRBV29-1, the J call TRBJ2-2, with TRBD1 matching 9 bases. The CDR3 is 14 amino acids. Germline V gene sequence: CDR1 SQVTM, CDR2 ANQGSEA. The V and J ends lost 7 bases and 8 bases, in that order; junction bases with no gene match: 11.

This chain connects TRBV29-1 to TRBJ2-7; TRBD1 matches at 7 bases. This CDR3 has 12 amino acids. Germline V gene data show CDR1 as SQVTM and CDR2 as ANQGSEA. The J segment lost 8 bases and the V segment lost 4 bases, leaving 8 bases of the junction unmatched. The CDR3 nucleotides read TGCAGCGTTGCCCAGGGGGTGACCAAGCAGTACGTC. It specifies CSVAQGVTKQYV.

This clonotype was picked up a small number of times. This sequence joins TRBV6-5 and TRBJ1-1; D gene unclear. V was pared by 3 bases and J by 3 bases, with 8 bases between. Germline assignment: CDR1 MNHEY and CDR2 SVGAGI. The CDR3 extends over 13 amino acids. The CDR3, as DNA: TGTGCCAGCAGTTATCAAATGGACACTGAAGCTTTCTTT. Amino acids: CASSYQMDTEAFF.

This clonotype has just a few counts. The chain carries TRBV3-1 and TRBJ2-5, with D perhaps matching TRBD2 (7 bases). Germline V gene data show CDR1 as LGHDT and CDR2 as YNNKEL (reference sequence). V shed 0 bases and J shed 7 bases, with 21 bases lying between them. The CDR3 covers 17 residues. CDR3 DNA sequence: TGTGCCAGCAGCCAAGATCTAACAGGGCACTGGGAGGGGACCCAGTACTTC. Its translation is CASSQDLTGHWEGTQYF.

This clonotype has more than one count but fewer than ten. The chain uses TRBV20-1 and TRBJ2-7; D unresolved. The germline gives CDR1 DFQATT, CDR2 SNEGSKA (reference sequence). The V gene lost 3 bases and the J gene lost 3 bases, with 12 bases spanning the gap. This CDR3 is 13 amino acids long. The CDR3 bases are TGCAGTGCTAGTACTTCTAGAAGCTACGAGCAGTACTTC. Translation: CSASTSRSYEQYF.

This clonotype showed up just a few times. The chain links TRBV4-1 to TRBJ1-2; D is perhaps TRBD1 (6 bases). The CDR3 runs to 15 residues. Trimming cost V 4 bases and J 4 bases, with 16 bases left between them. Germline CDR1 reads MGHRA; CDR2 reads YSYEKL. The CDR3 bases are TGCGCCAGCAGCCCAGGCGGGGGCCGTGCCTATGGCTACACCTTC. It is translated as CASSPGGGRAYGYTF.

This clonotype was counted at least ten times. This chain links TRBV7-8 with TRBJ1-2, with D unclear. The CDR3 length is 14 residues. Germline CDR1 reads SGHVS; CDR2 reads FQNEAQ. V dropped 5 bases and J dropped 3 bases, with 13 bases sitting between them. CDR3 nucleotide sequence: TGTGCCAGCAGCCCAACGGAGGGAGACTATGGCTACACCTTC. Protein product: CASSPTEGDYGYTF.

The DNA for the CDR3 is TGTGCCAGCAGCCCGGGGGGACCCGGCGGCGATACGCAGTATTTT. This encodes CASSPGGPGGDTQYF. The chain employs TRBV5-4 and TRBJ2-3; 7 nucleotides match TRBD2. Trimming removed 4 bases from V and 6 bases from J; junction bases left unmatched: 11. The CDR3 consists of 15 residues. Germline loops: CDR1 SGHNT, CDR2 YYREEE (reference sequence).

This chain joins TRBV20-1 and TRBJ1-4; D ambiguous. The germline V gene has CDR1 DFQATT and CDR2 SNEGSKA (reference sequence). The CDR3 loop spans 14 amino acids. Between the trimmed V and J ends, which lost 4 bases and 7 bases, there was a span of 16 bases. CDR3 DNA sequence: TGCAGTGCTACACTACATGCCGGTGGTGAAAAACTGTTTTTT. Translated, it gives CSATLHAGGEKLFF.

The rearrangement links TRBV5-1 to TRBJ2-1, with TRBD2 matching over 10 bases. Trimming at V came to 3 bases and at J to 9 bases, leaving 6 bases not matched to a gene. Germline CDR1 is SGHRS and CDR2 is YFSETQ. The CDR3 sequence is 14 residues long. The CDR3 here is CASSWAAGGGEQFF. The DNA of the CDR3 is TGCGCCAGCAGCTGGGCAGCGGGGGGGGGTGAGCAGTTCTTC.

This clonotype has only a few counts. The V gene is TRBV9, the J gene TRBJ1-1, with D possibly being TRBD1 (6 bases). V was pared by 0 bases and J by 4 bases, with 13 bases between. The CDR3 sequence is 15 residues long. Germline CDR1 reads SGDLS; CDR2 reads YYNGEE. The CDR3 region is CASSVGHRAGTEAFF. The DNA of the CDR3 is TGTGCCAGCAGCGTAGGGCACAGGGCTGGCACTGAAGCTTTCTTT.

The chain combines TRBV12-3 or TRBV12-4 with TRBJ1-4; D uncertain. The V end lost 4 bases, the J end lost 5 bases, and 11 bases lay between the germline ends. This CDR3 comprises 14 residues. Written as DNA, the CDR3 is TGTGCCAGCAGTTCAAACCCTCCAAATGAAAAACTGTTTTTT. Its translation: CASSSNPPNEKLFF.

The CDR3 loop is CASSPQDRGRLVDEQFF. CDR3 DNA sequence: TGTGCCAGCTCACCACAAGACAGGGGGCGCCTGGTCGATGAGCAGTTCTTC. The chain links TRBV18 to TRBJ2-1, with TRBD1 identical over 10 bases. The V segment lost 1 base and the J segment 8 bases; nucleotides outside the gene matches: 11. CDR3 length: 17 residues. Per germline, CDR1 KGHSH and CDR2 LQKENI. The full variable domain, completed using reference TRBV18 and TRBJ2-1, is NAGVMQNPRHLVRRRGQEARLRCSPMKGHSHVYWYRQLPEEGLKFMVYLQKENIIDESGMPKERFSAEFPKEGPSILRIQQVVRGDSAAYFCASSPQDRGRLVDEQFFGPGTRLTVL.

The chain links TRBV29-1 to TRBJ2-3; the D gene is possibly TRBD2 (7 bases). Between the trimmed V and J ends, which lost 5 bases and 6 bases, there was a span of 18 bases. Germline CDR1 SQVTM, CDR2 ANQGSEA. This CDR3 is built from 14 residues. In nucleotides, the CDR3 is TGCAGCGTTAAAGTCCCGGGGGGCCCCGATACGCAGTATTTT. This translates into CSVKVPGGPDTQYF.